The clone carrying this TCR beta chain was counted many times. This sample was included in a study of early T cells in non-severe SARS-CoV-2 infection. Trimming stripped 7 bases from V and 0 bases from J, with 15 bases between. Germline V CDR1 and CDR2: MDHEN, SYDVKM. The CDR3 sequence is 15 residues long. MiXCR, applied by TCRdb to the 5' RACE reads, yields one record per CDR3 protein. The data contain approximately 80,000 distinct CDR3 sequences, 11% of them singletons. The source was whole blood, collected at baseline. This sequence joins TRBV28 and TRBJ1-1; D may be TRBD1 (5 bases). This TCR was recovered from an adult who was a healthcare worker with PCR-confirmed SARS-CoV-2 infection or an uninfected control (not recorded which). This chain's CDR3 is CASTYSDIMNTEAFF. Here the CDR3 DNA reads TGTGCCAGCACTTATTCGGACATCATGAACACTGAAGCTTTCTTT.